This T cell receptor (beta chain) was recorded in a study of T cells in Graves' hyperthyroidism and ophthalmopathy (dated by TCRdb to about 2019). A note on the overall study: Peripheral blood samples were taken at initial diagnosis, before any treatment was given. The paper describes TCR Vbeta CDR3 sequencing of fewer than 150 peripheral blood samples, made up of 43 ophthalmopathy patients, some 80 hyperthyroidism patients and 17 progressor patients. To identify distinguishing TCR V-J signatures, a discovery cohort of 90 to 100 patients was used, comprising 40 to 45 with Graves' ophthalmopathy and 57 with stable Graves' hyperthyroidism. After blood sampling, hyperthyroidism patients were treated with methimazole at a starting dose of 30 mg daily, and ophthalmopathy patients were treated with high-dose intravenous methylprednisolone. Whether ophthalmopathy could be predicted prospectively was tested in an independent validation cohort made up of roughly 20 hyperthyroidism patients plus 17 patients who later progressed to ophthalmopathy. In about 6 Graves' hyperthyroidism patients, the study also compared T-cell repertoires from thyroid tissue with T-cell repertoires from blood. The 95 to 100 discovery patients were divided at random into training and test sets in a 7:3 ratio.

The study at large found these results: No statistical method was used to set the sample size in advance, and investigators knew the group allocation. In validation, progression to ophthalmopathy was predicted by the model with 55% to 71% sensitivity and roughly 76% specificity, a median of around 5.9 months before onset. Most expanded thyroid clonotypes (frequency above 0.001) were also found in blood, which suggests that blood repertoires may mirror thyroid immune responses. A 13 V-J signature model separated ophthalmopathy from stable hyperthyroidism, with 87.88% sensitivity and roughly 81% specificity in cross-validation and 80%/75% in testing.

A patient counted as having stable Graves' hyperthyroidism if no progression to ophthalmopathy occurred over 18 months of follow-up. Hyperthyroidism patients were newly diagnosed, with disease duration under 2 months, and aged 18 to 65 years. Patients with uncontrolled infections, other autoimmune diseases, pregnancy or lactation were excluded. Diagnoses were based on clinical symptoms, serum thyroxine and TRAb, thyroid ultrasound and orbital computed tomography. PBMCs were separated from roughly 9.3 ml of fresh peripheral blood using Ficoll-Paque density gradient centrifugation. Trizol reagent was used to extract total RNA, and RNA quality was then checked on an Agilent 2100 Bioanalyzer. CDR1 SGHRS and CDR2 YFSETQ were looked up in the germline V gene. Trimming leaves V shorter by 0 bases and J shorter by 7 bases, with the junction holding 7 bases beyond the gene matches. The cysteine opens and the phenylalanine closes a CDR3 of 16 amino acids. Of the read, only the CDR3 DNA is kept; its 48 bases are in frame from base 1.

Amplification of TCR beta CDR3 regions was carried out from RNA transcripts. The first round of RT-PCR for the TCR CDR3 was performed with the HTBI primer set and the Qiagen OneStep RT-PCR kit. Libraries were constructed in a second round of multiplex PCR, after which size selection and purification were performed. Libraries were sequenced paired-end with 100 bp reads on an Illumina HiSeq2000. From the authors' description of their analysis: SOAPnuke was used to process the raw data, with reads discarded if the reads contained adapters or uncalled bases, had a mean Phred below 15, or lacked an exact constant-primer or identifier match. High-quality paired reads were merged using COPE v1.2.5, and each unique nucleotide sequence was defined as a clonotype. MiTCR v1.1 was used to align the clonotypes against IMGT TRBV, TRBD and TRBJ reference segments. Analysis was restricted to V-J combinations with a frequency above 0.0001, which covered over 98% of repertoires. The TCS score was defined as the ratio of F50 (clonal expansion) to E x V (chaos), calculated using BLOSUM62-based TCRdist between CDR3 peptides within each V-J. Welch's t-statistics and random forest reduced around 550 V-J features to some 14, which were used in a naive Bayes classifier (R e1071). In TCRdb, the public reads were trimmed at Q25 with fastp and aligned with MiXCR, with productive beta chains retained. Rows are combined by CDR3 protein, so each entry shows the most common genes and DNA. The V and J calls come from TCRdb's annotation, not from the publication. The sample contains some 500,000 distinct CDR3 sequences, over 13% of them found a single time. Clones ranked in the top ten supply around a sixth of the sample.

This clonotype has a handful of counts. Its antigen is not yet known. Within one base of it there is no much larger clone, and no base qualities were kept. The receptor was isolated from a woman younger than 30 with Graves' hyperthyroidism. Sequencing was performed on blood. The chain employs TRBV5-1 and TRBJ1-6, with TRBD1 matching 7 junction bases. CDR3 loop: CASSLAPGQKNSPLHF. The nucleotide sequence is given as TGCGCCAGCAGCTTGGCCCCGGGACAGAAAAATTCACCCCTCCACTTT.